The entry below gives a single TCR beta chain sequence along with its context. Its antigen is unidentified. The data derive from a study of T cell clonotyping in hematopoietic cell transplantation. Study in general: Recipients' pretransplant samples followed cytoreduction. Study-level findings and limits: Cells were unsorted, so CD4 and CD8 contributions were not separated. Recipient TCR diversity dropped after transplant; expanded clonotypes rose from day 30 to 180.

Germline V CDR1 and CDR2: PRHDT, FYEKMQ (reference sequence). CDR3 length: 16 amino acids. J was trimmed by 7 bases and V by 1 base; bases with no gene match: 7. The time point was: recipient sample about 28 days before transplant, after cytoreduction. The assay was immunoSEQ multiplex PCR, and TCRdb's table has in-frame clones only and misses some. The sample lists approximately 22,000 clones; roughly 90% were seen once. This chain joins TRBV13 and TRBJ2-1; 10 nucleotides align to TRBD2. This clonotype was obtained from a man younger than 35 with biphenotypic leukemia. Some clones in this sample may be carry-over from other donors' samples. The sequencing used peripheral blood mononuclear cells, collected before stem cell transplant. The CDR3 loop reads CASSLESGRGWNEQFF. The CDR3 DNA reads as TGTGCCAGCAGCTTAGAGAGCGGGAGGGGTTGGAATGAGCAGTTCTTC.